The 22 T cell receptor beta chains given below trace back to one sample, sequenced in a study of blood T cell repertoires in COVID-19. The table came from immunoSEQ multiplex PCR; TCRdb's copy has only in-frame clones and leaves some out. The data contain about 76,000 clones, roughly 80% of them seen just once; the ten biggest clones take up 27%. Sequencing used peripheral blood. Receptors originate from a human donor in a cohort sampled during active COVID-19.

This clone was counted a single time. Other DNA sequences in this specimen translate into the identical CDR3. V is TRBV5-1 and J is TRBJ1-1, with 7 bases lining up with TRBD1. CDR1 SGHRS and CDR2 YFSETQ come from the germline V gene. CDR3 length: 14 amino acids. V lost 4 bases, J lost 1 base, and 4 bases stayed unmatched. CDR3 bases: TGCGCCAGCAGCCCCCGACAGGGGAACACTGAAGCTTTCTTT. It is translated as CASSPRQGNTEAFF.

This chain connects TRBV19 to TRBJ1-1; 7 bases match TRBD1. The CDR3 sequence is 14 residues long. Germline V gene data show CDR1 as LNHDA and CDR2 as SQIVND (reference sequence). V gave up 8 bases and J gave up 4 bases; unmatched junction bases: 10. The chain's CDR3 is CASSSDRSGTEAFF. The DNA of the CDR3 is TGTGCCAGTTCTTCGGACAGGTCAGGCACTGAAGCTTTCTTT.

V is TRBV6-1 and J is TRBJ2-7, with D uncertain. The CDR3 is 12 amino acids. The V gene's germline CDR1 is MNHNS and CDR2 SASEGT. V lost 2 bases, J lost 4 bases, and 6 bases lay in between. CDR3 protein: CASSERRYEQYF. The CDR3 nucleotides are TGTGCCAGCAGTGAAAGGCGGTACGAGCAGTACTTC.

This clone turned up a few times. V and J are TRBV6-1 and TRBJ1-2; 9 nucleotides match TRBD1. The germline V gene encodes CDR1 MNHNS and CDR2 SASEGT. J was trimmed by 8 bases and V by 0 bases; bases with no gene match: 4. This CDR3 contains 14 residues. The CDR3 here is CASSEADRGGGYTF. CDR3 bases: TGTGCCAGCAGTGAAGCGGACAGGGGTGGCGGCTACACCTTC.

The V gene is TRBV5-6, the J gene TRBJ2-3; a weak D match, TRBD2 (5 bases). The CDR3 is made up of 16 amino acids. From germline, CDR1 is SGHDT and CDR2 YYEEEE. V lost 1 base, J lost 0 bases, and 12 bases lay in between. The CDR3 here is CASSLYGVYSTDTQYF. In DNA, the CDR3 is TGTGCCAGCAGCTTGTACGGGGTTTATAGCACAGATACGCAGTATTTT.

CDR3 residues: CASRRGQGNEQYF. The CDR3 DNA reads TGTGCCAGCAGAAGAGGACAGGGAAACGAGCAGTACTTC. V usage is TRBV6-5 and J usage is TRBJ2-7; TRBD1 matches 8 bases. Germline CDR1 and CDR2: MNHEY and SVGAGI. CDR3 length: 13 amino acids. V dropped 6 bases and J dropped 5; count of bases not matched to a gene: 6.

Here the CDR3 DNA reads TGTGCCAGCGATGATGGAGAAGGAAACACCATATATTTT. Translation gives CASDDGEGNTIYF. This chain links TRBV3-1 (or the pseudogene TRBV3-2) with TRBJ1-3, with D unclear. Trimming took off 8 bases at V and 4 bases at J, with 12 bases between the two ends. This CDR3 is built from 13 residues. Per germline, CDR1 LGHDT and CDR2 YNNKEL (reference sequence).

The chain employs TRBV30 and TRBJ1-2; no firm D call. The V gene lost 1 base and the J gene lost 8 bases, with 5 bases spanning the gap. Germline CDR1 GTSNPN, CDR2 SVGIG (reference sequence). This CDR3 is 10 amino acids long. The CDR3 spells CAWSESGYTF. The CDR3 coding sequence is TGTGCCTGGAGTGAGAGCGGCTACACCTTC.

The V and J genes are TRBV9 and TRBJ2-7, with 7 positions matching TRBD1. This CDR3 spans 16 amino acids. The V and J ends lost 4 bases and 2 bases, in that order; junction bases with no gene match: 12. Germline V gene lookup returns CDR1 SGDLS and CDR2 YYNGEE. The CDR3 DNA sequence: TGTGCCAGCAGCCAGCTTCCGGGACAGAGTACCTACGAGCAGTACTTC. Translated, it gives CASSQLPGQSTYEQYF.

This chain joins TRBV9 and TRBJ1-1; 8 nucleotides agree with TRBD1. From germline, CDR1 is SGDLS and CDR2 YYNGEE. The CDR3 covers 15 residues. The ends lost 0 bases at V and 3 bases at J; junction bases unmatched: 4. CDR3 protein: CASSVATGGYTEAFF. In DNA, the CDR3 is TGTGCCAGCAGCGTAGCTACAGGGGGTTACACTGAAGCTTTCTTT. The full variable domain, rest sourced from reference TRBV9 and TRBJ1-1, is DSGVTQTPKHLITATGQRVTLRCSPRSGDLSVYWYQQSLDQGLQFLIQYYNGEERAKGNILERFSAQQFPDLHSELNLSSLELGDSALYFCASSVATGGYTEAFFGQGTRLTVV.

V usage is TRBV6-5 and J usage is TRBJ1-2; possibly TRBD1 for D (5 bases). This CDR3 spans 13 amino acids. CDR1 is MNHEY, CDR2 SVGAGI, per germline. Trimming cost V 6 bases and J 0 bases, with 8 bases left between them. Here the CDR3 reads CASRQDPNYGYTF. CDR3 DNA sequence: TGTGCCAGCAGACAGGACCCTAACTATGGCTACACCTTC.

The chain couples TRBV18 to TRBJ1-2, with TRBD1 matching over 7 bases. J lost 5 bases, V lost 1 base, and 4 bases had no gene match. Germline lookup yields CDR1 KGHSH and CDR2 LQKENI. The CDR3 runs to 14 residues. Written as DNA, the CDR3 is TGTGCCAGCTCACCACAGGGGGCAGGGTATGGCTACACCTTC. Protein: CASSPQGAGYGYTF.

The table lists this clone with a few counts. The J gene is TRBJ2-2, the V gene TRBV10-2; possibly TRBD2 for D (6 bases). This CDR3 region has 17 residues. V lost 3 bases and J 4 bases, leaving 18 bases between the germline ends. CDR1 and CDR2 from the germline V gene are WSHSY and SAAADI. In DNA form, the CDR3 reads TGCGCCAGCAGTGAATTTGGTCTAGCGTACGGCACCGGGGAGCTGTTTTTT. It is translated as CASSEFGLAYGTGELFF.

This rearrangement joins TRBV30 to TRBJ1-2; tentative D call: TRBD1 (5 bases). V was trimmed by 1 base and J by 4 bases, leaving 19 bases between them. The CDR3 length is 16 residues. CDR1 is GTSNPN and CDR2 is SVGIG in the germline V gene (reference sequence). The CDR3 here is CAWSAGTAWRGYGYTF. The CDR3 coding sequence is TGTGCCTGGAGTGCCGGGACGGCTTGGCGGGGCTATGGCTACACCTTC.

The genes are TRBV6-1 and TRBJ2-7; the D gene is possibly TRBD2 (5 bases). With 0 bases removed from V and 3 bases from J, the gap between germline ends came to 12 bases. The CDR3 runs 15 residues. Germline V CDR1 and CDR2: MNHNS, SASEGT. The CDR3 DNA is TGTGCCAGCAGTGAAGCGCGTCGGGGATACTACGAGCAGTACTTC. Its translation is CASSEARRGYYEQYF.

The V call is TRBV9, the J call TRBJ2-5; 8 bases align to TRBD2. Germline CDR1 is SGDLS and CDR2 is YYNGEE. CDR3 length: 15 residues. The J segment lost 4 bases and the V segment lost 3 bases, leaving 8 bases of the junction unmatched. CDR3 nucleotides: TGTGCCAGCAGCGCGACTAGCGCATTGGGAGAGACCCAGTACTTC. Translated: CASSATSALGETQYF.

The CDR3 DNA reads as TGCGCCAGCTCTCGGGGTGCAACTAATGAAAAACTGTTTTTT. It yields the protein CASSRGATNEKLFF. The chain has TRBV5-1 and TRBJ1-4; D is ambiguous. Germline lookup yields CDR1 SGHRS and CDR2 YFSETQ. This CDR3 spans 14 amino acids. V was clipped by 7 bases and J by 0 bases, with 10 bases between them.

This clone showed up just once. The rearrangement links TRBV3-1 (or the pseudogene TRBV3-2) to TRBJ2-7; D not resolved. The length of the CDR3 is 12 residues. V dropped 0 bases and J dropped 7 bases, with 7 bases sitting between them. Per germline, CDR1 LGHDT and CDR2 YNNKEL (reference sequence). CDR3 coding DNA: TGTGCCAGCAGCCAAGAGGGCAGGGAGCAGTACTTC. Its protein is CASSQEGREQYF.

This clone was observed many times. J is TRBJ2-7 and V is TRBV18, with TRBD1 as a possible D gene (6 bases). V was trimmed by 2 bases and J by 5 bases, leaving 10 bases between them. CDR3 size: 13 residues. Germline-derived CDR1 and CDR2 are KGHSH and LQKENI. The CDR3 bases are TGTGCCAGCTCACCAAACCAGGGGAACGAGCAGTACTTC. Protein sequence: CASSPNQGNEQYF.

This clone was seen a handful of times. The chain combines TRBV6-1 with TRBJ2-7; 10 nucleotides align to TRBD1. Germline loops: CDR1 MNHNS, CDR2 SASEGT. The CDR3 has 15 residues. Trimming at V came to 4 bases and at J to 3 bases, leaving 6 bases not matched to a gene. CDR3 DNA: TGTGCCAGCAGTGTAGCCGGGACAGGGGTCTACGAGCAGTACTTC. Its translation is CASSVAGTGVYEQYF.

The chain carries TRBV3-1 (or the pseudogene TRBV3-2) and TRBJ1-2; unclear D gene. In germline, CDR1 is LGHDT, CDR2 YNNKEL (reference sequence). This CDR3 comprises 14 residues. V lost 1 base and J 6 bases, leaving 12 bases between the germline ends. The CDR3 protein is CASSQGGGSHGYTF. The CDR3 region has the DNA TGTGCCAGCAGCCAAGGGGGAGGAAGCCATGGCTACACCTTC.

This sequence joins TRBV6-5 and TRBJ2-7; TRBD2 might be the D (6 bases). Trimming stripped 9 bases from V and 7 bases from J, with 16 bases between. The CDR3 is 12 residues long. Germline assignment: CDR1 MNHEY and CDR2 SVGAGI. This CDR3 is CASGTLWGEQYF. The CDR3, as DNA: TGTGCCAGTGGGACTCTCTGGGGGGAGCAGTACTTC.